The sequence of this T cell receptor beta chain was determined in a study of blood T cell repertoires in COVID-19. Across the whole study: Acute and convalescent COVID-19 specimens originated in the United States, Italy and Spain. Sample material is recorded as cDNA or gDNA derived from T cells, B-cell-depleted T cells, or PBMCs.

CDR1 and CDR2 from the germline V gene are LGHNT and FRNRAP. The CDR3 extends over 16 amino acids. Trimming removed 1 base from V and 3 bases from J; junction bases left unmatched: 9. Per the original methods: Amplification of reference gene primers provided the estimated nucleated cell counts. Repertoires were generated with immunoSEQ multiplex PCR, while TCRdb's copy carries only in-frame clones and drops some. The V and J calls and clone size come from that table; D and trimming were worked out from the DNA. The sample has about 220,000 clones; about 85% are singletons. The table lists this clone with a count of one.

The TCR was taken from an older woman who had recovered from COVID-19. The chain links TRBV12-5 to TRBJ2-7; 7 positions match TRBD1. The source material was peripheral blood. Here the CDR3 reads CASGLALGDSNYEQYF. In nucleotides, the CDR3 is TGTGCTAGTGGTTTGGCCCTAGGGGACAGCAACTACGAGCAGTACTTC.